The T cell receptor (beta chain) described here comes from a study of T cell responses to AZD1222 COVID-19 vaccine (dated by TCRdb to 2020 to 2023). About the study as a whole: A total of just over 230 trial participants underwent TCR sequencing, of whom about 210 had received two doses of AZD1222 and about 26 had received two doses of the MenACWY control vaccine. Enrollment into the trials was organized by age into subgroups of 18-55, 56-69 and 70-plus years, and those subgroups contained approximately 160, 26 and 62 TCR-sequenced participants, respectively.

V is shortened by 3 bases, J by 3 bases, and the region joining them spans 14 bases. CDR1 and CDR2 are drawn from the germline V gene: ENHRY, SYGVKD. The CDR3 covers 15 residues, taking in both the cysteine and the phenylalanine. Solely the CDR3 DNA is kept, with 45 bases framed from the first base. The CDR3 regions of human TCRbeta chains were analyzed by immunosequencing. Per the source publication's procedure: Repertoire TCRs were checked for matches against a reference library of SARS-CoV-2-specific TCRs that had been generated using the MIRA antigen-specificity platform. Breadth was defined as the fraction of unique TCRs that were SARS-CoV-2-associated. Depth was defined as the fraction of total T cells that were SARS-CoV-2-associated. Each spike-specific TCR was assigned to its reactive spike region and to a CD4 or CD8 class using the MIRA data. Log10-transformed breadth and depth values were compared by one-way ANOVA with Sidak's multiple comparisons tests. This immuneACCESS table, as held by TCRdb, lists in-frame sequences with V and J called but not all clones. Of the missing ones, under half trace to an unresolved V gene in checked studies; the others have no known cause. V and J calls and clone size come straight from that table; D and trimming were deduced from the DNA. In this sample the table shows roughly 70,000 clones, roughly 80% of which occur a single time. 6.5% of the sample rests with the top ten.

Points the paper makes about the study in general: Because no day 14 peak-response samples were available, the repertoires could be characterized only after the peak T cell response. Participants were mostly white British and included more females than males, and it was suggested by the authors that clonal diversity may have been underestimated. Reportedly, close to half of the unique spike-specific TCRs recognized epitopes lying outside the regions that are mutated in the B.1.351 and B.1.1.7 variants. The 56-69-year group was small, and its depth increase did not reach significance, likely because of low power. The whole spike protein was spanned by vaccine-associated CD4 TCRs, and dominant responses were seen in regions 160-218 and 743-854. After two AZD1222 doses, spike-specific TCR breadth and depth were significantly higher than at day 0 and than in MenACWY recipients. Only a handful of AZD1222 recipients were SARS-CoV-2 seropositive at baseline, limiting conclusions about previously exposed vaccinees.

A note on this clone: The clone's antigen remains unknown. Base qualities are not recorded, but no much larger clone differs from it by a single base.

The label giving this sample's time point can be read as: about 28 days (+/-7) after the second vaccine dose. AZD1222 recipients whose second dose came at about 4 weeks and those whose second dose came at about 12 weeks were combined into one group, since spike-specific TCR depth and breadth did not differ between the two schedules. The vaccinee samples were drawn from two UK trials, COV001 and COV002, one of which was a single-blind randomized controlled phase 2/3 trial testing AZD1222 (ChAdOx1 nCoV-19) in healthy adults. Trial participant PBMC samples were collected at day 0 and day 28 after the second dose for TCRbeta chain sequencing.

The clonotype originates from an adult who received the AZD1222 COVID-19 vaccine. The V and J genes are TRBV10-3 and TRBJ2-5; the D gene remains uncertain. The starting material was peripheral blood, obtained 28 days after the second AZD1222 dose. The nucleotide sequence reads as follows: TGTGCCATCAGTGATTTTGGCCAAGGGAAAGAGACCCAGTACTTC. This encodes CAISDFGQGKETQYF.